The clone carrying this T cell receptor (beta chain) was seen repeatedly, ten times or more. The antigen is undetermined. These data belong to a study of T-cell reconstitution after alpha-beta-depleted transplantation in children. This sample's TCRbeta library carried unique molecular identifier barcodes. TCRdb recomputed calls from the PCR reads with MiXCR, one row per CDR3 protein. The sample records hundreds of thousands of distinct CDR3 sequences, 9.5% to 13% being singletons. Study-wide results and caveats: After transplant, at about two months, alpha-beta T cells were reportedly derived from several hundred expanded graft clones. It was surviving recipient T cells and thymic progenitors that gave some patients high TCRbeta diversity at day 60. Most T-cell counts and diversity one year after the transplant came from T cells that were newly produced.

This CDR3 contains 13 residues. V was pared by 1 base and J by 10 bases, with 15 bases between. Germline loops: CDR1 DFQATT, CDR2 SNEGSKA (reference sequence). The rearrangement joins TRBV20-1 to TRBJ2-3; D assignment may be TRBD1 or TRBD2 (5 bases each). Material: PBMCs, obtained before TCRalphabeta/CD19-depleted stem cell transplant. The receptor's source is a child less than two years old with acute myeloid leukemia, due to receive a stem cell transplant. The CDR3 sequence is CSARVRDQHAQYF. DNA of the CDR3: TGCAGTGCTAGAGTCAGGGACCAACATGCGCAGTATTTT.